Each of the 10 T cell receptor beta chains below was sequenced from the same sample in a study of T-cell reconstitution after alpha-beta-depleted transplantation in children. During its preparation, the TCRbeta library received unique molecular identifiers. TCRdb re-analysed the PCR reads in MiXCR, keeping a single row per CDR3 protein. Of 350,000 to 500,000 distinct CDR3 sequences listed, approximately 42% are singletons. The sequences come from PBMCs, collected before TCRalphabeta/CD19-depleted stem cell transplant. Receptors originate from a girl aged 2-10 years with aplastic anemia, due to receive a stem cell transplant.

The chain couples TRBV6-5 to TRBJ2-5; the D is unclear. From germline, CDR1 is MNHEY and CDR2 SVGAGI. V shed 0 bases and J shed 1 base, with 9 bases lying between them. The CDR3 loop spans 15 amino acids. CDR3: CASSYSWRLQETQYF. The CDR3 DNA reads TGTGCCAGCAGTTACTCCTGGCGGCTCCAAGAGACCCAGTACTTC.

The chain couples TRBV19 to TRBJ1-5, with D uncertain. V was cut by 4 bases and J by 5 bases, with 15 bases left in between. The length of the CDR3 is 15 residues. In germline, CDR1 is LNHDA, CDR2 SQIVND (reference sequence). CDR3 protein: CASSSSASPHQPQHF. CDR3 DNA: TGTGCCAGTAGTAGTTCGGCCAGCCCCCATCAGCCCCAGCATTTT.

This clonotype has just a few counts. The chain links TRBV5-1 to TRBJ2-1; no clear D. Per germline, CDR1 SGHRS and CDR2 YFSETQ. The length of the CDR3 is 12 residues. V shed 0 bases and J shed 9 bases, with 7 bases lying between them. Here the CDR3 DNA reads TGCGCCAGCAGCTTGGAACGCTTTGAGCAGTTCTTC. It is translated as CASSLERFEQFF.

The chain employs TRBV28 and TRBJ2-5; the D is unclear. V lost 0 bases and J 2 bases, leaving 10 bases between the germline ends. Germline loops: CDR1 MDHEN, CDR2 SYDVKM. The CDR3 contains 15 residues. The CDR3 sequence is CASSLWTPLQETQYF. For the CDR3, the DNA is TGTGCCAGCAGTTTATGGACCCCATTACAAGAGACCCAGTACTTC.

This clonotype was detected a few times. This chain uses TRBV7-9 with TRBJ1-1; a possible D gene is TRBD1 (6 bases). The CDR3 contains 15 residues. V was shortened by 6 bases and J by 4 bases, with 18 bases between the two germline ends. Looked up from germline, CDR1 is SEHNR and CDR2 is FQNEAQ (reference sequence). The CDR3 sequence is CASRNTGIGVTEAFF. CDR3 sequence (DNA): TGTGCCAGCAGAAATACAGGGATTGGGGTCACTGAAGCTTTCTTT. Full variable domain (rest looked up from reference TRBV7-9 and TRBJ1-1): DTGVSQNPRHKITKRGQNVTFRCDPISEHNRLYWYRQTLGQGPEFLTYFQNEAQLEKSRLLSDRFSAERPKGSFSTLEIQRTEQGDSAMYLCASRNTGIGVTEAFFGQGTRLTVV.

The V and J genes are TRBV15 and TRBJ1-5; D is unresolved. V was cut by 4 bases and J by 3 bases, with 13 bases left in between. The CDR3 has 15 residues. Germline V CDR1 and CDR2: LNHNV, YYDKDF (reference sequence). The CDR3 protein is CATSNLGVHNQPQHF. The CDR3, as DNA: TGTGCCACCAGCAATTTGGGAGTGCACAATCAGCCCCAGCATTTT.

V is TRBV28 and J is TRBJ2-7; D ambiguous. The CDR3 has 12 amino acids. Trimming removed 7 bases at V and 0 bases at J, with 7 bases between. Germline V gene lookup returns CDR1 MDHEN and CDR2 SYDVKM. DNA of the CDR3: TGTGCCAGCACCGATCCCTCCTACGAGCAGTACTTC. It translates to CASTDPSYEQYF.

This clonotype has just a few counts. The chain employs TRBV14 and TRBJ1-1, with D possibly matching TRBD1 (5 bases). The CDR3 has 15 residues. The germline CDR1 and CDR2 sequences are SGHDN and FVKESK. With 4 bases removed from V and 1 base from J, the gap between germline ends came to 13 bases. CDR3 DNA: TGTGCCAGCAGCCGTCGACAGAAAGAGAACACTGAAGCTTTCTTT. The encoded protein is CASSRRQKENTEAFF.

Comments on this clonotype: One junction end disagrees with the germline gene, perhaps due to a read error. The CDR3 nucleotides read TGTGCCAGCAGCCTAGCGGGGTGGAGCTCCTACAATGAGCAGTTCTTC. Amino acid sequence: CASSLAGWSSYNEQFF. The chain uses TRBV7-9 and TRBJ2-1; TRBD2 matches at 9 bases. The CDR3 extends over 16 amino acids. Germline V gene lookup returns CDR1 SEHNR and CDR2 FQNEAQ (reference sequence).

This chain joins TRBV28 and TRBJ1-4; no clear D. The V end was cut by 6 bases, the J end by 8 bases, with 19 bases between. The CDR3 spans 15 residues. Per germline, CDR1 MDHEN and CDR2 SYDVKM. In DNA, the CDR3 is TGTGCCAGCAGACAAGGCGGGTTGGCGAAGGAAAAACTGTTTTTT. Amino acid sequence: CASRQGGLAKEKLFF. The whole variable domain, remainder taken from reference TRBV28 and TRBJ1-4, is DVKVTQSSRYLVKRTGEKVFLECVQDMDHENMFWYRQDPGLGLRLIYFSYDVKMKEKGDIPEGYSVSREKKERFSLILESASTNQTSMYLCASRQGGLAKEKLFFGSGTQLSVL.